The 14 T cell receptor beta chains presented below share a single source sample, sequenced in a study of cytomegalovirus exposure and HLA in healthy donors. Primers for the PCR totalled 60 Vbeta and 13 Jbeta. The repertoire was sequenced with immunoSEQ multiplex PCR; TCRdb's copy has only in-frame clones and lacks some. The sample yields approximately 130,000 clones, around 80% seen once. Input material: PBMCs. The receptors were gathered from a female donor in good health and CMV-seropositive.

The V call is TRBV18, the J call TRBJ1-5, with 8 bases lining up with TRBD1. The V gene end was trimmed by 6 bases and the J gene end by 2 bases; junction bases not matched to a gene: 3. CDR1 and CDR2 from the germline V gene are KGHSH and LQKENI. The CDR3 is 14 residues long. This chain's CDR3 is CASSSDRGNQPQHF. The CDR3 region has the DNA TGTGCCAGCTCGTCGGACAGGGGCAATCAGCCCCAGCATTTT.

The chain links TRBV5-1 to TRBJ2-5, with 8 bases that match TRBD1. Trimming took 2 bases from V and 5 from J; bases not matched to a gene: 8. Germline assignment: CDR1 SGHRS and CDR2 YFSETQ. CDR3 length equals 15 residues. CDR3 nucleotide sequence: TGCGCCAGCAGCTTTAGGACAGGGATTGGGGAGACCCAGTACTTC. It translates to CASSFRTGIGETQYF.

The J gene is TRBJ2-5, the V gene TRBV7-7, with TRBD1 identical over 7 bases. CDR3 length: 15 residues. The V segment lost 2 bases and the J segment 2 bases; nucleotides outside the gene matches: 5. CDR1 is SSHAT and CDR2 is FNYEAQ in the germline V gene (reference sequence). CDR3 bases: TGTGCCAGCAGCTTAAGGACAGGCCGGCAAGAGACCCAGTACTTC. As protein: CASSLRTGRQETQYF.

The CDR3: CASSLGGADEKLFF. DNA for the CDR3: TGTGCCAGCAGCTTAGGTGGGGCTGATGAAAAACTGTTTTTT. This sequence joins TRBV7-2 and TRBJ1-4; tentative D call: TRBD1 (5 bases). Germline assignment: CDR1 SGHTA and CDR2 FQGNSA. The V gene lost 1 base and the J gene lost 6 bases, with 9 bases spanning the gap. The CDR3 runs 14 residues.

CDR3 sequence: CAISWTGEETQYF. The CDR3 nucleotides read TGTGCCATCAGCTGGACAGGGGAAGAGACCCAGTACTTC. V is TRBV10-3 and J is TRBJ2-5; 9 bases match TRBD1. CDR3 length: 13 amino acids. V lost 6 bases and J lost 3; bases outside the gene matches: 2. CDR1 is ENHRY, CDR2 SYGVKD, per germline.

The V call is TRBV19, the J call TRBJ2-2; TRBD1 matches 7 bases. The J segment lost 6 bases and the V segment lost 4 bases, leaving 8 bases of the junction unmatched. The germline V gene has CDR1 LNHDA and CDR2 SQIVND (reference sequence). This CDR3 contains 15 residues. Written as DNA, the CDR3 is TGTGCCAGTAGTAAGCCGACAGGGTTTTCCGGGGAGCTGTTTTTT. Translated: CASSKPTGFSGELFF.

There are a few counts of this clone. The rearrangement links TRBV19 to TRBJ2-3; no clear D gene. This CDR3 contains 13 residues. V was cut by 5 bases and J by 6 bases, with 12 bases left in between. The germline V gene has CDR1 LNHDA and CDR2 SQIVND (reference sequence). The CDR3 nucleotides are TGTGCCAGTAGTCCAACGGTCACGGATACGCAGTATTTT. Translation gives CASSPTVTDTQYF.

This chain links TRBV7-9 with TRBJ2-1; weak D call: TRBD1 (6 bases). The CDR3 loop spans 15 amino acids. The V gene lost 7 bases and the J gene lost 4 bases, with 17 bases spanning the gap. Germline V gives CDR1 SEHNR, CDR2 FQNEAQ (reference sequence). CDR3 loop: CASTKDSRKYNEQFF. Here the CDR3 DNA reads TGTGCCAGCACCAAGGACAGTCGAAAATACAATGAGCAGTTCTTC.

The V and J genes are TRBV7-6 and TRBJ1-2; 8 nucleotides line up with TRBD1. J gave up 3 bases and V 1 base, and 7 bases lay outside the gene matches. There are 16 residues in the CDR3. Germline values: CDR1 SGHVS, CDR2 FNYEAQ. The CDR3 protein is CASSLGSQGAHYGYTF. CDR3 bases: TGTGCCAGCAGCTTAGGATCCCAGGGGGCGCACTATGGCTACACCTTC.

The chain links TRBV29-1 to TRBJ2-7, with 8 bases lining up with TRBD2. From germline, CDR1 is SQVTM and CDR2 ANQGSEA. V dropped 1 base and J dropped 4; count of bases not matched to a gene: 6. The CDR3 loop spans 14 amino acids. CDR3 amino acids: CSVEGEAGVYEQYF. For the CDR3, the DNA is TGCAGCGTTGAAGGAGAAGCGGGAGTTTACGAGCAGTACTTC.

Here the CDR3 DNA reads TGTGCCAGCAGTGTCGGTCAAGAGACCCAGTACTTC. Translated: CASSVGQETQYF. The chain carries TRBV2 and TRBJ2-5; D gene unclear. Looked up from germline, CDR1 is SNHLY and CDR2 is FYNNEI. V was shortened by 4 bases and J by 2 bases, with 5 bases between the two germline ends. The CDR3 sequence is 12 residues long.

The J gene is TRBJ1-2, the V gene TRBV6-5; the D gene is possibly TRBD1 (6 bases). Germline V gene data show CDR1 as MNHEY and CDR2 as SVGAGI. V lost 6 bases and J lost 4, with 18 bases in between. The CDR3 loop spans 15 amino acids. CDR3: CASREGTTGTYGYTF. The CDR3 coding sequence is TGTGCCAGCAGAGAGGGTACTACAGGGACCTATGGCTACACCTTC.

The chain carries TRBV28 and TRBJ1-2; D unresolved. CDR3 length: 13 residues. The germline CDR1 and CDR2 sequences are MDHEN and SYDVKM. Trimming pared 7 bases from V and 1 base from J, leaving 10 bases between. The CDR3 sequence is CASIGRSNYGYTF. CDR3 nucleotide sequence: TGTGCCAGCATTGGCAGAAGTAACTATGGCTACACCTTC.

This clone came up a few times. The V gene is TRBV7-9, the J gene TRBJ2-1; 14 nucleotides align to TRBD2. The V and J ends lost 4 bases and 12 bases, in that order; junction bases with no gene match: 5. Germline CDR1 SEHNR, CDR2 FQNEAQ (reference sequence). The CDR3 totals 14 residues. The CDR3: CASSSGLAGDWQFF. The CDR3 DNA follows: TGTGCCAGCAGCTCGGGACTAGCGGGAGACTGGCAGTTCTTC.